One sample yielded the 29 T cell receptor beta chains listed below, sequenced in a study of blood T cell repertoires in COVID-19. Repertoires were generated with immunoSEQ multiplex PCR, while TCRdb's copy carries only in-frame clones and drops some. The table has 120,000 to 150,000 clones, 80% to 90% seen once; the top ten hold 1.5%. The sample was peripheral blood. These receptors all come from a woman aged 60-70 years with acute or convalescent COVID-19.

This rearrangement joins TRBV5-8 to TRBJ1-2, with D possibly being TRBD1 (5 bases). Trimming cost V 4 bases and J 9 bases, with 13 bases left between them. Germline lookup yields CDR1 SGHTS and CDR2 YDEGEE. The CDR3 is 12 amino acids. The DNA of the CDR3 is TGTGCCAGCAGCCCGCGGGGGGTCAGCTACACCTTC. Its protein is CASSPRGVSYTF. The full variable domain, its missing parts supplied by reference TRBV5-8 and TRBJ1-2, is EAGVTQSPTHLIKTRGQQATLRCSPISGHTSVYWYQQALGLGLQFLLWYDEGEERNRGNFPPRFSGRQFPNYSSELNVNALELEDSALYLCASSPRGVSYTFGSGTRLTVV.

The gene calls are TRBV3-1 (or the pseudogene TRBV3-2) and TRBJ1-5, with a possible D match to TRBD1 (5 bases). The germline CDR1 and CDR2 sequences are LGHDT and YNNKEL (reference sequence). The CDR3 spans 17 residues. The V end lost 0 bases, the J end lost 0 bases, and 12 bases lay between the germline ends. CDR3 coding DNA: TGTGCCAGCAGCCAAGACCCTGACAGTTATAGCAATCAGCCCCAGCATTTT. It yields the protein CASSQDPDSYSNQPQHF.

The chain employs TRBV7-9 and TRBJ1-2; D perhaps matches TRBD1 (5 bases). Looked up from germline, CDR1 is SEHNR and CDR2 is FQNEAQ (reference sequence). V lost 4 bases to trimming and J lost 8 bases, with 14 bases between them. The CDR3 contains 13 residues. The CDR3 DNA is TGTGCCAGCAGCTCGCCGGGACTTGGAGGCTACACCTTC. Encoded protein: CASSSPGLGGYTF.

This clone was counted once. Here the CDR3 DNA reads TGTGCCAGCAGCCAAGAAGAACAGGAACCTGGAAACACCATATATTTT. Its protein product is CASSQEEQEPGNTIYF. The chain carries TRBV4-2 and TRBJ1-3; D is perhaps TRBD1 (5 bases). V was shortened by 0 bases and J by 2 bases, with 11 bases between the two germline ends. Germline V gene sequence: CDR1 LGHNA, CDR2 YNFKEQ. This CDR3 contains 16 residues.

This chain links TRBV4-1 with TRBJ2-5; 9 positions match TRBD1. J gave up 0 bases and V 2 bases, and 7 bases lay outside the gene matches. CDR1 and CDR2 (germline): MGHRA, YSYEKL. The CDR3 extends over 17 amino acids. The CDR3 here is CASSQPGGQGNQETQYF. In DNA form, the CDR3 reads TGCGCCAGCAGCCAACCCGGTGGACAGGGGAACCAAGAGACCCAGTACTTC.

This clone came up a few times. The J gene is TRBJ2-5, the V gene TRBV19, with 9 nucleotides matching TRBD2. The CDR3 runs to 15 residues. The germline gives CDR1 LNHDA, CDR2 SQIVND (reference sequence). The V gene end was trimmed by 3 bases and the J gene end by 4 bases; junction bases not matched to a gene: 6. In nucleotides, the CDR3 is TGTGCCAGTAGTATTGGCGGGGGGGCCTCAGAGACCCAGTACTTC. Translation gives CASSIGGGASETQYF.

In DNA form, the CDR3 reads TGTGCCAGTAGTATGGGAACGAGGGACTATGGCTACACCTTC. Translating it yields CASSMGTRDYGYTF. This chain connects TRBV19 to TRBJ1-2; D gene uncertain. V was clipped by 3 bases and J by 3 bases, with 11 bases between them. CDR1 and CDR2 from the germline V gene are LNHDA and SQIVND (reference sequence). The CDR3 sequence is 14 residues long. The entire variable domain, with the rest obtained from reference TRBV19 and TRBJ1-2, is as follows: DGGITQSPKYLFRKEGQNVTLSCEQNLNHDAMYWYRQDPGQGLRLIYYSQIVNDFQKGDIAEGYSVSREKKESFPLTVTSAQKNPTAFYLCASSMGTRDYGYTFGSGTRLTVV.

This clone was seen a single time. The V call is TRBV3-1 (or the pseudogene TRBV3-2), the J call TRBJ1-6; TRBD1 matches 7 bases. Looked up from germline, CDR1 is LGHDT and CDR2 is YNNKEL (reference sequence). J was trimmed by 10 bases and V by 7 bases; bases with no gene match: 7. This CDR3 has 13 residues. The CDR3 nucleotides read TGTGCCAGCAATCGACAGGGTGAATCACCCCTCCACTTT. Protein: CASNRQGESPLHF.

The chain combines TRBV7-2 with TRBJ1-2, with TRBD1 identical over 7 bases. V shed 5 bases, J shed 7 bases, and the junction held 10 bases outside the gene matches. This CDR3 comprises 14 residues. CDR1 is SGHTA, CDR2 FQGNSA, per germline. The CDR3 protein is CASSVAGTVLGYTF. The CDR3 bases are TGTGCCAGCAGCGTCGCCGGGACAGTCCTTGGCTACACCTTC.

The chain uses TRBV30 and TRBJ2-7, with a tentative D call TRBD1 (7 bases). The CDR3 totals 13 residues. V lost 3 bases and J lost 6, with 15 bases in between. Germline V CDR1 and CDR2: GTSNPN, SVGIG (reference sequence). The CDR3 reads CAWSAGQPPEQYF. In DNA form, the CDR3 reads TGTGCCTGGAGCGCGGGACAGCCCCCCGAGCAGTACTTC.

The chain has TRBV18 and TRBJ1-1, with a weak D call TRBD1 (6 bases). The CDR3 is 14 amino acids. Germline V CDR1 and CDR2: KGHSH, LQKENI. V dropped 6 bases and J dropped 3 bases, with 14 bases sitting between them. The CDR3 region is CASSPGGQDTEAFF. DNA of the CDR3: TGTGCCAGCTCGCCCGGGGGGCAAGACACTGAAGCTTTCTTT.

The genes are TRBV19 and TRBJ2-5; D gene unclear. The ends were cut back, 1 base at V and 2 bases at J, with 5 bases in the middle. This CDR3 comprises 13 residues. Germline CDR1 and CDR2: LNHDA and SQIVND (reference sequence). CDR3: CASSIARQETQYF. CDR3 DNA: TGTGCCAGTAGTATAGCCAGGCAAGAGACCCAGTACTTC.

This chain joins TRBV29-1 and TRBJ2-1, with TRBD1 identical over 8 bases. Germline V gene lookup returns CDR1 SQVTM and CDR2 ANQGSEA. The CDR3 sequence is 14 residues long. The ends lost 4 bases at V and 6 bases at J; junction bases unmatched: 8. The CDR3 here is CSVAGGTGGNEQFF. In DNA form, the CDR3 reads TGCAGCGTTGCTGGGGGGACAGGTGGCAATGAGCAGTTCTTC.

The chain has TRBV19 and TRBJ2-5; 11 bases line up with TRBD2. Germline loops: CDR1 LNHDA, CDR2 SQIVND (reference sequence). CDR3 size: 17 residues. V lost 3 bases to trimming and J lost 1 base; unmatched junction nucleotides: 7. The CDR3 DNA is TGTGCCAGTAGTATCGCCGGGACTAGCGGCACCCAAGAGACCCAGTACTTC. Translated, it gives CASSIAGTSGTQETQYF.

Concerning this clone: An end of the junction does not agree with germline; a read error may underlie this. This sequence joins TRBV7-7 and TRBJ2-6; TRBD1 matches at 7 bases. Looked up from germline, CDR1 is SSHAT and CDR2 is FNYEAQ (reference sequence). The CDR3 contains 16 residues. This CDR3 is CASSQDRFSGANVLTF. Here the CDR3 DNA reads TGTGCTAGCAGCCAGGACAGGTTCTCTGGGGCCAACGTCCTGACTTTC.

The rearrangement uses TRBV28 and TRBJ1-1; 7 bases are a match to TRBD1. The V segment lost 3 bases and the J segment 4 bases; nucleotides outside the gene matches: 11. The germline V gene encodes CDR1 MDHEN and CDR2 SYDVKM. The CDR3 contains 16 residues. The CDR3 DNA reads TGTGCCAGCAGTTTCTTACAGGGGCCGCTGGGCACTGAAGCTTTCTTT. This codes for CASSFLQGPLGTEAFF.

The rearrangement uses TRBV7-9 and TRBJ1-5, with TRBD1 matching 10 bases. CDR1 SEHNR and CDR2 FQNEAQ come from the germline V gene (reference sequence). V was pared by 4 bases and J by 1 base, with 4 bases of the junction left unmatched. There are 16 residues in the CDR3. CDR3 sequence reads: CASSSTGQGSNQPQHF. The CDR3 DNA reads TGTGCCAGCAGCTCCACGGGACAGGGGAGCAATCAGCCCCAGCATTTT.

The CDR3 loop reads CASSLGRTGGTEAFF. In DNA form, the CDR3 reads TGTGCCAGCAGCTTAGGTCGGACAGGCGGGACTGAAGCTTTCTTT. This chain links TRBV28 with TRBJ1-1; the match to TRBD1 covers 7 bases. Trimming cost V 6 bases and J 5 bases; bases outside gene matches: 12. Looked up from germline, CDR1 is MDHEN and CDR2 is SYDVKM. The CDR3 extends over 15 amino acids.

This clone was found a few times. The gene calls are TRBV7-9 and TRBJ2-7, with a tentative D call TRBD2 (6 bases). Trimming stripped 5 bases from V and 5 bases from J, with 22 bases between. Germline assignment: CDR1 SEHNR and CDR2 FQNEAQ (reference sequence). The CDR3 is made up of 16 amino acids. DNA for the CDR3: TGTGCCAGCAGCCATCGGAGCGGGCCCAAGGAAGACGAGCAGTACTTC. Translating it yields CASSHRSGPKEDEQYF.

This chain joins TRBV6-6 and TRBJ1-3, with 7 bases aligning to TRBD1. The CDR3 spans 16 residues. The V segment lost 5 bases and the J segment 2 bases; nucleotides outside the gene matches: 9. Germline-derived CDR1 and CDR2 are MNHNY and SVGAGI (reference sequence). CDR3 sequence reads: CASSRQTGIPGNTIYF. The CDR3 coding sequence is TGTGCCAGCAGTCGACAGACAGGGATCCCTGGAAACACCATATATTTT.

The chain has TRBV30 and TRBJ1-2; no reliable D call. There are 16 residues in the CDR3. V lost 2 bases, J lost 4 bases, and 20 bases lay in between. The germline V gene has CDR1 GTSNPN and CDR2 SVGIG (reference sequence). The CDR3 spells CAWSLARAQRSYGYTF. In nucleotides, the CDR3 is TGTGCCTGGAGTTTAGCCCGGGCCCAGCGGAGCTATGGCTACACCTTC. Full variable domain (remainder filled in from reference TRBV30 and TRBJ1-2): SQTIHQWPATLVQPVGSPLSLECTVEGTSNPNLYWYRQAAGRGLQLLFYSVGIGQISSEVPQNLSASRPQDRQFILSSKKLLLSDSGFYLCAWSLARAQRSYGYTFGSGTRLTVV.

V gene TRBV7-9 combines with J gene TRBJ1-1; D gene unclear. Trimming stripped 5 bases from V and 8 bases from J, with 12 bases between. Germline V CDR1 and CDR2: SEHNR, FQNEAQ (reference sequence). CDR3 size: 12 residues. This CDR3 reads CASSPTRGEAFF. CDR3 bases: TGTGCCAGCAGCCCGACGCGAGGAGAAGCTTTCTTT.

This chain connects TRBV2 to TRBJ1-1; a weak D match, TRBD1 (5 bases). Trimming removed 5 bases from V and 1 base from J, with 11 bases in between. The CDR3 is 14 residues long. Germline values: CDR1 SNHLY, CDR2 FYNNEI. CDR3: CASSIRTSNTEAFF. DNA of the CDR3: TGTGCCAGCAGTATCAGGACATCGAACACTGAAGCTTTCTTT.

This sequence joins TRBV7-3 and TRBJ2-2, with 8 bases that match TRBD2. Per germline, CDR1 SGHTA and CDR2 FQGTGA. This CDR3 has 16 amino acids. V dropped 4 bases and J dropped 5; count of bases not matched to a gene: 9. The CDR3 DNA is TGTGCCAGCAGCTCCCTCGCGGGGGGAGGGACCGGGGAGCTGTTTTTT. It specifies CASSSLAGGGTGELFF. The entire variable domain, with the rest obtained from reference TRBV7-3 and TRBJ2-2, is as follows: GAGVSQTPSNKVTEKGKYVELRCDPISGHTALYWYRQSLGQGPEFLIYFQGTGAADDSGLPNDRFFAVRPEGSVSTLKIQRTERGDSAVYLCASSSLAGGGTGELFFGEGSRLTVL.

This clone was seen just once. V usage is TRBV28 and J usage is TRBJ1-4; a weak D match, TRBD1 (6 bases). With 8 bases removed from V and 5 bases from J, the gap between germline ends came to 9 bases. Germline loops: CDR1 MDHEN, CDR2 SYDVKM. This CDR3 comprises 12 residues. CDR3 coding DNA: TGTGCCAGCGGGACATACAATGAAAAACTGTTTTTT. Translated: CASGTYNEKLFF.

The V gene is TRBV5-4, the J gene TRBJ2-3; TRBD2 is a possible D gene (7 bases). The germline V and J ends were trimmed by 2 bases and 0 bases, with 13 bases remaining between them. This CDR3 region has 16 residues. The germline gives CDR1 SGHNT, CDR2 YYREEE (reference sequence). The DNA for the CDR3 is TGTGCCAGCAGCTTAGCGGGACATACCAGCACAGATACGCAGTATTTT. Translation gives CASSLAGHTSTDTQYF.

The chain recombines TRBV4-2 with TRBJ1-5; TRBD1 agrees at 8 bases. V was clipped by 1 base and J by 1 base; unmatched bases: 6. Germline loops: CDR1 LGHNA, CDR2 YNFKEQ. The CDR3 is 17 amino acids. The CDR3 loop is CASSQGQGARSNQPQHF. In nucleotides, the CDR3 is TGTGCCAGCAGCCAAGGGCAGGGGGCGAGAAGCAATCAGCCCCAGCATTTT.

CDR3 amino acids: CASSPATGTNYGYTF. For the CDR3, the DNA is TGCGCCAGCAGCCCAGCCACAGGGACCAACTATGGCTACACCTTC. This chain uses TRBV4-1 with TRBJ1-2; D is perhaps TRBD1 (6 bases). This CDR3 comprises 15 residues. Trimming stripped 4 bases from V and 2 bases from J, with 14 bases between. CDR1 and CDR2 from the germline V gene are MGHRA and YSYEKL.

The chain employs TRBV7-3 and TRBJ1-1; D is perhaps TRBD1 (6 bases). The germline CDR1 and CDR2 sequences are SGHTA and FQGTGA. With 5 bases removed from V and 1 base from J, the gap between germline ends came to 8 bases. There are 13 residues in the CDR3. The CDR3 here is CASSAQGNTEAFF. Here the CDR3 DNA reads TGTGCCAGCAGCGCACAGGGGAACACTGAAGCTTTCTTT.